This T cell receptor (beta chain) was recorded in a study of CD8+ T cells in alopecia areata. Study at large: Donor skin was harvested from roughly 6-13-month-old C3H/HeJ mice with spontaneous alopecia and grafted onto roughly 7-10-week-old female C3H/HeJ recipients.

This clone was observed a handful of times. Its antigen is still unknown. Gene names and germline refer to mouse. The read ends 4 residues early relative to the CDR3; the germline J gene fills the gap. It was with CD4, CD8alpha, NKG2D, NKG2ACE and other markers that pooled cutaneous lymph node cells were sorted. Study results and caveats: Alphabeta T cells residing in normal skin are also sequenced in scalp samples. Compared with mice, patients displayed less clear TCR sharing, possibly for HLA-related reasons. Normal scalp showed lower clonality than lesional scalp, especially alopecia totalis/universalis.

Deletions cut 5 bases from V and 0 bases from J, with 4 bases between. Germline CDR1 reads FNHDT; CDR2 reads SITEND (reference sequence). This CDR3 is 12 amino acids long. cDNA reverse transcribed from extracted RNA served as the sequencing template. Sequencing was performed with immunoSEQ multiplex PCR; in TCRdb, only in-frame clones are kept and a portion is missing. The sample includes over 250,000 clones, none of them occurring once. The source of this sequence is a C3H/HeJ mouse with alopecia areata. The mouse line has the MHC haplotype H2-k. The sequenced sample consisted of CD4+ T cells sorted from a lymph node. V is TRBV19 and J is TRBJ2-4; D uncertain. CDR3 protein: CASRTSQNTLYF. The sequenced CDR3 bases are TGTGCCAGCAGGACAAGTCAAAAC.